One sample yielded the 20 T cell receptor beta chains listed below, sequenced in a study of blood T cell repertoires in COVID-19 (dated by TCRdb to the early 2020s). Receptors were amplified or captured by the immunoSEQ multiplex PCR assay. What TCRdb holds here is the immuneACCESS table cut down to in-frame rearrangements. Part of the clones is not present; checked against another copy, under half of the missing clones reflect an unresolved V gene, and the others are unexplained. This sample lists roughly 400,000 clones; approximately 90% were detected once. The ten most abundant clones make up 10% of the sample. The sequencing input was PBMCs or T cells enriched from blood (not recorded which). The source is a woman aged 45-65 years who had recovered from COVID-19.

The J gene is TRBJ1-5, the V gene TRBV28; no clear D. Per germline, CDR1 MDHEN and CDR2 SYDVKM. The CDR3 has 13 residues. Between the trimmed V and J ends, which lost 10 bases and 3 bases, there was a span of 13 bases. For the CDR3, the DNA is TGTGCCACTGAGCCCCCCTCCAATCAGCCCCAGCATTTT. Encoded protein: CATEPPSNQPQHF.

V usage is TRBV6-1 and J usage is TRBJ1-1, with 8 positions matching TRBD1. Looked up from germline, CDR1 is MNHNS and CDR2 is SASEGT. CDR3 size: 15 residues. Trimming at V came to 3 bases and at J to 6 bases, leaving 9 bases not matched to a gene. The CDR3 sequence: CASSERLTGAAEAFF. The CDR3 coding sequence is TGTGCCAGCAGTGAGAGACTGACAGGGGCGGCTGAAGCTTTCTTT.

This clone was observed a single time. The V gene is TRBV3-1 (or the pseudogene TRBV3-2), the J gene TRBJ1-3; 8 bases are shared with TRBD1. The CDR3 runs to 14 residues. Per the germline V gene, CDR1 is LGHDT and CDR2 is YNNKEL (reference sequence). V was pared by 4 bases and J by 4 bases, with 3 bases of the junction left unmatched. This CDR3 reads CASSPTGGGNTIYF. CDR3 sequence (DNA): TGTGCCAGCAGCCCAACAGGGGGAGGAAACACCATATATTTT.

The chain joins TRBV2 to TRBJ1-1; the D gene is possibly TRBD1 (5 bases). This CDR3 comprises 14 residues. Germline lookup yields CDR1 SNHLY and CDR2 FYNNEI. Trimming took 9 bases from V and 1 from J, leaving 15 bases between them. The CDR3 nucleotides are TGTGCCAGAGACAGCAGAAAGCCGAACACTGAAGCTTTCTTT. It is translated as CARDSRKPNTEAFF.

This clone was observed a few times. The chain uses TRBV7-6 and TRBJ2-2, with TRBD2 matching over 10 bases. Germline CDR1 is SGHVS and CDR2 is FNYEAQ. The CDR3 spans 18 residues. Losses at the gene ends were 5 bases for V and 1 base for J; bases not matched to a gene: 10. CDR3 nucleotide sequence: TGTGCCAGCAGCACAACAGCGGGGGGGCCAGGGAACACCGGGGAGCTGTTTTTT. Its translation: CASSTTAGGPGNTGELFF.

This chain connects TRBV15 to TRBJ2-7; TRBD1 might be the D (6 bases). The germline V gene has CDR1 LNHNV and CDR2 YYDKDF (reference sequence). V lost 5 bases and J 6 bases, leaving 14 bases between the germline ends. The CDR3 runs to 13 residues. The CDR3 nucleotides read TGTGCCACCAGCCGGACAGATTTGGGCGAGCAGTACTTC. Amino acids: CATSRTDLGEQYF. Drawing the rest from reference TRBV15 and TRBJ2-7, the complete variable domain is DAMVIQNPRYQVTQFGKPVTLSCSQTLNHNVMYWYQQKSSQAPKLLFHYYDKDFNNEADTPDNFQSRRPNTSFCFLDIRSPGLGDTAMYLCATSRTDLGEQYFGPGTRLTVT.

This chain connects TRBV30 to TRBJ2-2; D is undetermined. Trimming removed 3 bases at V and 5 bases at J, with 7 bases between. The germline CDR1 and CDR2 sequences are GTSNPN and SVGIG (reference sequence). The CDR3 loop spans 12 amino acids. CDR3: CAWSFGTGELFF. CDR3 bases: TGTGCCTGGAGCTTCGGTACCGGGGAGCTGTTTTTT. Full variable domain (remainder filled in from reference TRBV30 and TRBJ2-2): SQTIHQWPATLVQPVGSPLSLECTVEGTSNPNLYWYRQAAGRGLQLLFYSVGIGQISSEVPQNLSASRPQDRQFILSSKKLLLSDSGFYLCAWSFGTGELFFGEGSRLTVL.

This chain connects TRBV9 to TRBJ2-1, with D possibly matching TRBD2 (6 bases). Per the germline V gene, CDR1 is SGDLS and CDR2 is YYNGEE. Between the trimmed V and J ends, which lost 2 bases and 6 bases, there was a span of 15 bases. CDR3 length: 15 residues. CDR3 loop: CASSVDGGFVNEQFF. CDR3 coding DNA: TGTGCCAGCAGCGTTGACGGGGGTTTCGTCAATGAGCAGTTCTTC.

This clone has just one count. The chain uses TRBV6-5 and TRBJ1-4; possibly TRBD1 for D (6 bases). Germline V gene sequence: CDR1 MNHEY, CDR2 SVGAGI. The CDR3 is made up of 14 amino acids. Trimming stripped 0 bases from V and 8 bases from J, with 10 bases between. The CDR3 DNA reads TGTGCCAGCAGTTACTCTTTCCAGGGGGAAAAACTGTTTTTT. Its protein product is CASSYSFQGEKLFF.

The chain combines TRBV19 with TRBJ2-7, with 7 bases identical to TRBD1. Per germline, CDR1 LNHDA and CDR2 SQIVND (reference sequence). The CDR3 has 14 residues. Trimming cost V 4 bases and J 5 bases; bases outside gene matches: 8. The CDR3 loop reads CASSKRTGPDEQYF. The CDR3 region has the DNA TGTGCCAGTAGTAAGCGGACAGGCCCCGACGAGCAGTACTTC.

To note about this clone: The identical CDR3 is also encoded by other nucleotide sequences in the sample. J is TRBJ2-1 and V is TRBV9; D may be TRBD1 (6 bases). Trimming removed 0 bases from V and 0 bases from J, with 10 bases in between. The germline V gene encodes CDR1 SGDLS and CDR2 YYNGEE. This CDR3 comprises 16 residues. The CDR3 spells CASSVVRGSSYNEQFF. In DNA form, the CDR3 reads TGTGCCAGCAGCGTAGTAAGGGGGAGCTCCTACAATGAGCAGTTCTTC.

The chain couples TRBV18 to TRBJ1-5, with D possibly being TRBD1 (6 bases). CDR1 and CDR2 (germline): KGHSH, LQKENI. This CDR3 comprises 15 residues. The V end lost 4 bases, the J end lost 1 base, and 11 bases lay between the germline ends. The CDR3 DNA sequence: TGTGCCAGCTCACGCGGGGGCTGGAGCAATCAGCCCCAGCATTTT. Amino acids: CASSRGGWSNQPQHF.

The chain's CDR3 is CASSLAFPLSNTEAFF. CDR3 nucleotides: TGTGCCAGCAGCTTAGCCTTCCCCCTATCGAACACTGAAGCTTTCTTT. The chain is built from TRBV7-9 and TRBJ1-1; D is ambiguous. CDR1 SEHNR and CDR2 FQNEAQ come from the germline V gene (reference sequence). V shed 0 bases and J shed 1 base, with 12 bases lying between them. CDR3 length equals 16 residues.

This sequence joins TRBV7-9 and TRBJ1-2; 8 bases line up with TRBD1. CDR1 and CDR2 (germline): SEHNR, FQNEAQ (reference sequence). J lost 8 bases, V lost 3 bases, and 11 bases had no gene match. This CDR3 is 15 amino acids long. As DNA, the CDR3 is TGTGCCAGCAGCTTTGCGGACTCAGGGGGCGCCGGCTACACCTTC. This sequence encodes CASSFADSGGAGYTF. The variable domain in full, completed from reference TRBV7-9 and TRBJ1-2, reads DTGVSQNPRHKITKRGQNVTFRCDPISEHNRLYWYRQTLGQGPEFLTYFQNEAQLEKSRLLSDRFSAERPKGSFSTLEIQRTEQGDSAMYLCASSFADSGGAGYTFGSGTRLTVV.

The chain joins TRBV19 to TRBJ1-5; no definite D call. This CDR3 is built from 15 residues. Trimming left V 4 bases short and J 3 bases short, with 13 bases between. Per germline, CDR1 LNHDA and CDR2 SQIVND (reference sequence). CDR3 DNA: TGTGCCAGTAGTAGATCATCAGATATCAATCAGCCCCAGCATTTT. This translates into CASSRSSDINQPQHF.

The chain joins TRBV5-6 to TRBJ1-2, with 9 bases identical to TRBD1. V was clipped by 4 bases and J by 8 bases; unmatched bases: 9. CDR1 and CDR2 from the germline V gene are SGHDT and YYEEEE. The CDR3 runs 14 residues. CDR3 DNA: TGTGCCAGCAGCCGCCGGGACAGGGTCGGGGGCTACACCTTC. Encoded protein: CASSRRDRVGGYTF.

This chain connects TRBV4-2 to TRBJ1-1, with no clear D. With 0 bases removed from V and 4 bases from J, the gap between germline ends came to 15 bases. CDR1 LGHNA and CDR2 YNFKEQ come from the germline V gene. This CDR3 is built from 16 residues. CDR3 sequence (DNA): TGTGCCAGCAGCCAAGACCCATCGGGGAGGCCCACTGAAGCTTTCTTT. Amino acid sequence: CASSQDPSGRPTEAFF.

This chain uses TRBV18 with TRBJ2-3; 7 bases line up with TRBD2. The CDR3 loop spans 16 amino acids. Per the germline V gene, CDR1 is KGHSH and CDR2 is LQKENI. V shed 3 bases, J shed 1 base, and the junction held 7 bases outside the gene matches. The CDR3 is CASSPLGGEGTDTQYF. The CDR3 coding sequence is TGTGCCAGCTCACCCCTGGGGGGGGAGGGCACAGATACGCAGTATTTT.

The genes are TRBV2 and TRBJ1-3, with D hard to call. The CDR3 is 15 residues long. Germline V CDR1 and CDR2: SNHLY, FYNNEI. Trimming pared 0 bases from V and 1 base from J, leaving 7 bases between. The CDR3 bases are TGTGCCAGCAGTGAAGCGCGGGGATCTGGAAACACCATATATTTT. Encoded protein: CASSEARGSGNTIYF.

The chain employs TRBV7-9 and TRBJ1-2; tentative D call: TRBD1 (6 bases). Germline V CDR1 and CDR2: SEHNR, FQNEAQ (reference sequence). The CDR3 loop spans 14 amino acids. The ends were cut back, 5 bases at V and 2 bases at J, with 12 bases in the middle. CDR3 region: CASSEGGTNYGYTF. DNA of the CDR3: TGTGCCAGCAGCGAGGGGGGGACCAACTATGGCTACACCTTC.